The rows below give T cell receptor beta chains drawn from one sample of a study of response to subunit inactivated influenza vaccine. TCRdb independently ran MiXCR on the RT-PCR reads; one entry per CDR3 protein. Among 800,000 to 1,000,000 distinct CDR3 sequences listed, 20% to 25% were seen once. The material sequenced was PBMCs from blood, taken roughly 5 days after vaccination. These receptors came from a man in his fifties who received an inactivated influenza vaccine. Both conserved end residues are part of each CDR3. D genes are given only for firm matches. A clone size is listed for some rows: how often the clone was seen (once, few, many), or a class if it is expanded.

.	.	TRBV11-2	TRBJ2-7	CASSLGGTPFF	TGTGCCAGCAGCTTAGGTGGGACCCCTTTCTTC
.	TRBD1	TRBV27	TRBJ2-4	CASSPGQGIAKNIQYF	TGTGCCAGCAGTCCCGGACAGGGAATAGCCAAAAACATTCAGTACTTC
few	.	TRBV6-2/TRBV6-3	TRBJ2-5	CASRSSLLLTALPQETQYF	TGTGCCAGCAGAAGTTCCCTTCTGCTAACAGCCTTACCCCAAGAGACCCAGTACTTC
few	.	TRBV7-8	TRBJ2-1	CASSLARVRKWHNEQFF	TGTGCCAGCAGCTTAGCGCGGGTTCGGAAGTGGCACAATGAGCAGTTCTTC
.	TRBD1	TRBV10-3	TRBJ2-7	CAISESDRGSPYEQYF	TGTGCCATCAGTGAGTCCGACAGGGGGAGTCCCTACGAGCAGTACTTC
.	.	TRBV20-1	TRBJ2-7	CSARDMQARYEQYF	TGCAGTGCTAGAGATATGCAGGCTAGATACGAGCAGTACTTC
.	TRBD1	TRBV2	TRBJ1-2	CASSDTGGAGFGYTF	TGTGCCAGCAGTGATACAGGGGGCGCCGGGTTTGGCTACACCTTC
.	.	TRBV29-1	TRBJ2-3	CSVEKESYSTDTQYF	TGCAGCGTTGAAAAAGAATCGTATAGCACAGATACGCAGTATTTT
.	.	TRBV12-3/TRBV12-4	TRBJ2-3	CASSFQSTDTQFF	TGTGCCAGCAGTTTCCAAAGCACAGATACGCAGTTTTTT
.	.	TRBV6-1	TRBJ2-2	CASSRGPLANTGELFF	TGTGCCAGCAGTCGGGGACCGCTCGCGAACACCGGGGAGCTGTTTTTT
.	TRBD1	TRBV18	TRBJ2-5	CASSPLTGTVKETQYF	TGTGCCAGCTCACCATTAACCGGGACAGTAAAAGAGACCCAGTACTTC
.	TRBD2	TRBV7-2	TRBJ2-1	CASSFPSGGNEQFF	TGTGCCAGCAGCTTCCCTAGCGGGGGCAATGAGCAGTTCTTC
.	.	TRBV5-1	TRBJ1-1	CASRFRDLAEAFF	TGCGCCAGCAGGTTCCGGGACCTAGCTGAAGCTTTCTTT
few	.	TRBV7-4	TRBJ1-5	CASSLDHRPIDQPQHF	TGTGCCAGCAGCTTAGATCACAGGCCGATAGATCAGCCCCAGCATTTT
.	.	TRBV15	TRBJ2-3	CATSREYGGMVDTQYF	TGTGCCACCAGCAGAGAGTACGGCGGTATGGTAGATACGCAGTATTTT
few	.	TRBV12-3/TRBV12-4	TRBJ1-5	CASSFARDQPQHF	TGTGCCAGCAGTTTCGCCCGGGATCAGCCCCAGCATTTT
.	.	TRBV6-2/TRBV6-3	TRBJ2-3	CASSYPGSQAADTQYF	TGTGCCAGCAGTTACCCGGGCAGTCAAGCGGCAGATACGCAGTATTTT
.	TRBD1	TRBV5-6	TRBJ2-3	CASLQGALTDTQYF	TGTGCCAGCCTACAGGGGGCGCTTACAGATACGCAGTATTTT
few	TRBD1	TRBV4-2	TRBJ2-5	CASSRTGGLETQYF	TGTGCCAGCAGCCGGACAGGGGGCCTCGAGACCCAGTACTTC
once	TRBD1	TRBV7-2	TRBJ2-5	CASSSRQGARETQYF	TGTGCCAGCAGCAGCCGACAGGGGGCGAGGGAGACCCAGTACTTC
.	.	TRBV5-1	TRBJ2-5	CASSTGLSQETQYF	TGCGCCAGCAGCACCGGACTGAGCCAAGAGACCCAGTACTTC
.	.	TRBV9	TRBJ2-2	CASSVEDLGRHANTGELFF	TGTGCCAGCAGCGTAGAGGATTTGGGGAGACACGCGAACACCGGGGAGCTGTTTTTT
many	TRBD2	TRBV11-1	TRBJ2-1	CASSLASWTSGVYNEQFF	TGTGCCAGCAGCTTAGCGTCTTGGACTAGCGGAGTATACAATGAGCAGTTCTTC
few	.	TRBV25-1	TRBJ2-1	CASSNSGPAEGQFF	TGTGCCAGCAGTAACTCCGGGCCAGCTGAAGGGCAGTTCTTC
.	.	TRBV20-1	TRBJ2-7	CSASRISSSYEQYF	TGCAGTGCTAGCCGAATTTCAAGCTCCTACGAGCAGTACTTC
.	.	TRBV20-1	TRBJ2-7	CSARDPGGQGNEQYF	TGCAGTGCTAGAGATCCCGGGGGGCAGGGGAACGAGCAGTACTTC
.	.	TRBV28	TRBJ2-3	CASSIRGGGRDTQYF	TGTGCCAGCAGCATACGTGGGGGGGGCCGAGATACGCAGTATTTT
few	.	TRBV7-9	TRBJ1-1	CASSLSTMNTEAFF	TGTGCCAGCAGCCTCTCCACCATGAACACTGAAGCTTTCTTT
.	.	TRBV28	TRBJ1-1	CASIVSSVNTEAFF	TGTGCCAGCATTGTTTCGTCGGTGAACACTGAAGCTTTCTTT
.	.	TRBV9	TRBJ2-4	CASSVGAAGLAKNIQYF	TGTGCCAGCAGCGTAGGAGCCGCCGGTTTAGCCAAAAACATTCAGTACTTC
few	.	TRBV24-1	TRBJ1-1	CATRDGGRTEAFF	TGTGCCACCAGGGATGGAGGGCGCACTGAAGCTTTCTTT
.	.	TRBV5-1	TRBJ1-6	CASSSEAGSSYNSPLHF	TGCGCCAGCAGCTCCGAGGCAGGGAGCTCCTATAATTCACCCCTCCACTTT
.	TRBD2	TRBV9	TRBJ2-1	CASSVPPSGPKEFF	TGTGCCAGCAGCGTCCCCCCTAGCGGTCCTAAGGAGTTCTTC
.	.	TRBV20-1	TRBJ1-1	CSASTQTRNTEAFF	TGCAGTGCTAGCACTCAGACTAGGAACACTGAAGCTTTCTTT
.	.	TRBV20-1	TRBJ1-1	CSAAGPKLNTEAFF	TGCAGTGCTGCGGGACCGAAGCTGAACACTGAAGCTTTCTTT
.	TRBD2	TRBV10-3	TRBJ2-1	CAIRGLAGNNEQFF	TGTGCCATCAGGGGACTAGCGGGAAACAATGAGCAGTTCTTC
few	.	TRBV20-1	TRBJ1-1	CSARGGHANTEAFF	TGCAGTGCTAGAGGGGGACACGCAAACACTGAAGCTTTCTTT
once	.	TRBV15	TRBJ2-3	CATSRDTGLDTQYF	TGTGCCACCAGCAGAGATACAGGGTTGGATACGCAGTATTTT
few	.	TRBV29-1	TRBJ2-3	CSVGRGVGTDTQYF	TGCAGCGTTGGCAGGGGGGTGGGCACAGATACGCAGTATTTT
.	.	TRBV12-3/TRBV12-4	TRBJ2-5	CASSPGTTKKETQYF	TGTGCCAGCAGTCCGGGGACAACGAAAAAAGAGACCCAGTACTTC
few	.	TRBV18	TRBJ2-2	CASSPRDTRQGELFF	TGTGCCAGCTCACCACGGGACACCCGGCAAGGGGAGCTGTTTTTT
once	.	TRBV7-6	TRBJ2-1	CASSGGPRGANEQFF	TGTGCCAGCAGCGGCGGGCCTCGGGGGGCCAATGAGCAGTTCTTC
.	.	TRBV24-1	TRBJ2-7	CATSDPGTKNEQYF	TGTGCCACCAGTGATCCCGGGACAAAAAACGAGCAGTACTTC
.	.	TRBV20-1	TRBJ2-3	CSARDGAGGDTQYF	TGCAGTGCTAGAGATGGGGCAGGGGGGGATACGCAGTATTTT
.	.	TRBV5-1	TRBJ2-7	CASSLVQGMSEQYF	TGCGCCAGCAGCTTGGTACAGGGAATGAGCGAGCAGTACTTC
.	.	TRBV19	TRBJ1-1	CASSMGKRTEAFF	TGTGCCAGTAGTATGGGAAAGCGCACTGAAGCTTTCTTT
.	.	TRBV20-1	TRBJ2-7	CSARQALGSSYEQYF	TGCAGTGCCAGACAGGCGTTGGGAAGCTCCTACGAGCAGTACTTC
.	.	TRBV5-1	TRBJ2-3	CASSLDAGMRTDTQYF	TGCGCCAGCAGCTTGGATGCAGGGATGCGCACAGATACGCAGTATTTT
few	TRBD2	TRBV20-1	TRBJ2-7	CSASFSGFPYEQYF	TGCAGTGCTAGTTTTAGCGGGTTTCCCTACGAGCAGTACTTC
few	.	TRBV18	TRBJ2-7	CASSPGHHSYEQYF	TGTGCCAGCTCACCAGGGCACCACTCCTACGAGCAGTACTTC
few	TRBD2	TRBV10-3	TRBJ2-3	CAISRSGTSGTDTQYF	TGTGCCATCAGTCGATCCGGGACTAGCGGCACAGATACGCAGTATTTT
.	.	TRBV10-3	TRBJ2-6	CAISESPESGANVLTF	TGTGCCATCAGTGAGTCACCAGAATCTGGGGCCAACGTCCTGACTTTC